What follows are 9 T cell receptor beta chains derived from one specimen sequenced in a study of blood T cell repertoires in COVID-19. Clones were sequenced by immunoSEQ multiplex PCR, and TCRdb holds only the in-frame ones, with some missing. The table has under 200,000 clones, around 87% seen once. Material: PBMCs or T cells enriched from blood (not recorded which). The receptors here all came from a woman in her fifties or sixties who had recovered from COVID-19.

This clone was observed a handful of times. As DNA, the CDR3 is TGTGCCAGTAGCCCCACAGCACAGGGTAACACTGAAGCTTTCTTT. This encodes CASSPTAQGNTEAFF. The J gene is TRBJ1-1, the V gene TRBV19; TRBD1 might be the D (6 bases). In germline, CDR1 is LNHDA, CDR2 SQIVND (reference sequence). V shed 6 bases and J shed 2 bases, with 16 bases lying between them. The length of the CDR3 is 15 residues.

This clone was observed a single time. The V call is TRBV7-9, the J call TRBJ2-1; TRBD2 aligns across 7 bases. This CDR3 comprises 16 residues. Germline CDR1 and CDR2: SEHNR and FQNEAQ (reference sequence). V shed 3 bases and J 4 bases; nucleotides not matched to a gene: 9. CDR3 loop: CASSFMGGGMYNEQFF. The CDR3, as DNA: TGTGCCAGCAGCTTTATGGGCGGGGGTATGTACAATGAGCAGTTCTTC. Combining the CDR3 with reference TRBV7-9 and TRBJ2-1 gives the whole variable domain DTGVSQNPRHKITKRGQNVTFRCDPISEHNRLYWYRQTLGQGPEFLTYFQNEAQLEKSRLLSDRFSAERPKGSFSTLEIQRTEQGDSAMYLCASSFMGGGMYNEQFFGPGTRLTVL.

The table lists this clone with a count of one. This chain uses TRBV6-1 with TRBJ1-5; D not resolved. V lost 3 bases to trimming and J lost 7 bases, with 16 bases between them. Germline lookup yields CDR1 MNHNS and CDR2 SASEGT. This CDR3 comprises 15 residues. CDR3 protein: CASSDAGGLGQPQHF. CDR3 bases: TGTGCCAGCAGTGACGCCGGAGGGTTGGGGCAGCCCCAGCATTTT.

The chain uses TRBV6-5 and TRBJ1-3; 8 bases are shared with TRBD1. Trimming took 6 bases from V and 2 from J; bases not matched to a gene: 6. Germline V gene sequence: CDR1 MNHEY, CDR2 SVGAGI. The CDR3 has 15 residues. DNA of the CDR3: TGTGCCAGCAGCCGGGACAGGATGGCTGGAAACACCATATATTTT. Translated: CASSRDRMAGNTIYF.

The V gene is TRBV19, the J gene TRBJ1-1, with D possibly being TRBD1 (5 bases). Germline V gene data show CDR1 as LNHDA and CDR2 as SQIVND (reference sequence). Trimming removed 3 bases from V and 4 bases from J, with 6 bases in between. The CDR3 covers 12 residues. Written as DNA, the CDR3 is TGTGCCAGTAGTATGGGGGGCACTGAAGCTTTCTTT. It encodes CASSMGGTEAFF. The whole variable domain, remainder taken from reference TRBV19 and TRBJ1-1, is DGGITQSPKYLFRKEGQNVTLSCEQNLNHDAMYWYRQDPGQGLRLIYYSQIVNDFQKGDIAEGYSVSREKKESFPLTVTSAQKNPTAFYLCASSMGGTEAFFGQGTRLTVV.

The chain joins TRBV6-2 or TRBV6-3 to TRBJ2-2; D is possibly TRBD1 (6 bases). CDR3 size: 15 residues. Trimming removed 4 bases from V and 3 bases from J, with 12 bases in between. Per the germline V gene, CDR1 is MNHEY and CDR2 is SVGEGT. The CDR3 loop reads CASSSRDTYTGELFF. In nucleotides, the CDR3 is TGTGCCAGCAGTTCCCGGGACACATACACCGGGGAGCTGTTTTTT.

The J gene is TRBJ1-4, the V gene TRBV7-9; TRBD1 agrees at 7 bases. Germline-derived CDR1 and CDR2 are SEHNR and FQNEAQ (reference sequence). This CDR3 region has 14 residues. V was pared by 4 bases and J by 8 bases, with 7 bases of the junction left unmatched. CDR3 region: CASSSYRGEEKLFF. The CDR3 region has the DNA TGTGCCAGCAGCTCTTACAGGGGAGAAGAAAAACTGTTTTTT.

Remarks on this clone: The junction differs from germline at one of its ends, possibly a read error. V usage is TRBV5-1 and J usage is TRBJ2-5; possibly TRBD1 for D (6 bases). The germline V gene encodes CDR1 SGHRS and CDR2 YFSETQ. This CDR3 spans 14 amino acids. The CDR3 here is CASSLEWGQGTQYF. CDR3 sequence (DNA): TGCGCCAGCAGCTTGGAATGGGGGCAAGGGACCCAGTACTTC.

The CDR3, as DNA: TGCGCCAGCAGCCCTGGGAGGGCCTACGAGCAGTACTTC. It translates to CASSPGRAYEQYF. J is TRBJ2-7 and V is TRBV5-1, with 7 positions matching TRBD2. Trimming removed 4 bases from V and 2 bases from J; junction bases left unmatched: 3. Germline V lookup: CDR1 SGHRS, CDR2 YFSETQ. There are 13 residues in the CDR3.